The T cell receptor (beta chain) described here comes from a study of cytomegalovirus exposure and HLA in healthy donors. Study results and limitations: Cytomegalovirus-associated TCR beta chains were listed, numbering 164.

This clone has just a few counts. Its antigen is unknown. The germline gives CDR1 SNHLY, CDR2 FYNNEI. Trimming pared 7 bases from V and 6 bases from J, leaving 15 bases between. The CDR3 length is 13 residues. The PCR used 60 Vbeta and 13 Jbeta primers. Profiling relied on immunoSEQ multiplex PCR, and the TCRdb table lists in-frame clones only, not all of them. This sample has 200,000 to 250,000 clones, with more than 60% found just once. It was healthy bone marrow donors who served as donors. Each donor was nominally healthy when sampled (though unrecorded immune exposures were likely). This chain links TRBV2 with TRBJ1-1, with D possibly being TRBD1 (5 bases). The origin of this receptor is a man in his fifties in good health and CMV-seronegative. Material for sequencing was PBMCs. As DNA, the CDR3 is TGTGCCAGCATCACTTGGGGGGATGCTGAAGCTTTCTTT. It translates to CASITWGDAEAFF.